This TCR beta chain was recovered during a study of CD8+CD57+ T cells in acquired aplastic anemia. For sequencing, patients were chosen who had shown expansion of CD8+CD57+ cells by flow cytometry. Genomic DNA, serving as template, underwent TCR beta VDJ and CDR3 profiling. TCRdb re-analysed the reads in MiXCR, keeping a single row per CDR3 protein. The sample records around 210,000 distinct CDR3 sequences, 65% being singletons. Germline assignment: CDR1 PRHDT and CDR2 FYEKMQ (reference sequence). After removal of 5 bases from V and 0 bases from J, the junction contained 4 bases not matched to a gene. The CDR3 spans 15 residues.

This chain uses TRBV13 with TRBJ1-1; 9 bases are shared with TRBD1. Material for sequencing was sorted CD4+, CD8+, or CD8+CD57+ T cells (not recorded which) from PBMCs. The clonotype was recovered from a human donor with aplastic anemia. CDR3 sequence reads: CASSLTGGMNTEAFF. As DNA, the CDR3 is TGTGCCAGCAGCCTGACAGGGGGTATGAACACTGAAGCTTTCTTT.